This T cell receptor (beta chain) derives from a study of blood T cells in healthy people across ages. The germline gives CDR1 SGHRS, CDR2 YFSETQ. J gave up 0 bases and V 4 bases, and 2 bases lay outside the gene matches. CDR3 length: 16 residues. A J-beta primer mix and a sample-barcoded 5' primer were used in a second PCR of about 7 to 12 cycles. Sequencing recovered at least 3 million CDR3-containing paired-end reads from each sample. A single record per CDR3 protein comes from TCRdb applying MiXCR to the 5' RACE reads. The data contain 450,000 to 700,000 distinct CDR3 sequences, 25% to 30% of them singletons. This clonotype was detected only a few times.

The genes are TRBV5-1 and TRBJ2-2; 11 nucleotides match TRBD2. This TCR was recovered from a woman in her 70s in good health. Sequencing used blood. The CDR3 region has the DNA TGCGCCAGCAGCGCTAGCGGGGGGCCGAACACCGGGGAGCTGTTTTTT. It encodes CASSASGGPNTGELFF.